Presented here are 31 T cell receptor beta chains from one specimen sequenced in a study of T cell responses to AZD1222 COVID-19 vaccine. TCRdb's table, derived via immunoSEQ multiplex PCR, lists solely in-frame clones and lacks some. The sample consists of 130,000 or so clones, over 90% of them appearing once. The sequencing used peripheral blood, collected on day 0 of AZD1222 vaccination. The receptor set was obtained from an adult in good health.

V gene TRBV5-1 combines with J gene TRBJ1-2; 7 bases match TRBD1. The CDR3 has 14 amino acids. Germline CDR1 reads SGHRS; CDR2 reads YFSETQ. Losses at the gene ends were 0 bases for V and 6 bases for J; bases not matched to a gene: 5. The CDR3 DNA is TGCGCCAGCAGCTTGGAGGGGGCGACGGATGGCTACACCTTC. It translates to CASSLEGATDGYTF.

The CDR3 reads CAVGGSLSYEQYF. The CDR3 coding sequence is TGTGCCGTGGGGGGGTCCCTATCCTACGAGCAGTACTTC. V is TRBV7-9 and J is TRBJ2-7; TRBD2 matches at 7 bases. Germline values: CDR1 SEHNR, CDR2 FQNEAQ (reference sequence). With 11 bases clipped from V and 1 base from J, the junction kept 8 bases outside the gene matches. The CDR3 contains 13 residues.

This rearrangement joins TRBV19 to TRBJ1-1; D is ambiguous. This CDR3 is 11 amino acids long. V dropped 3 bases and J dropped 7 bases, with 6 bases sitting between them. CDR1 is LNHDA, CDR2 SQIVND, per germline (reference sequence). The CDR3 DNA reads as TGTGCCAGTAGTATCGTCCGTGAAGCTTTCTTT. Protein sequence: CASSIVREAFF.

The chain couples TRBV7-9 to TRBJ1-2, with D tentatively TRBD1 (5 bases). V lost 4 bases to trimming and J lost 7 bases, with 19 bases between them. The CDR3 totals 15 residues. Germline CDR1 reads SEHNR; CDR2 reads FQNEAQ (reference sequence). This CDR3 is CASSSVGSGLRGYTF. Written as DNA, the CDR3 is TGTGCCAGCAGCTCAGTAGGGTCGGGGCTTCGTGGCTACACCTTC.

The rearrangement uses TRBV28 and TRBJ1-5, with TRBD1 as a possible D gene (5 bases). The CDR3 is 18 residues long. The V gene lost 3 bases and the J gene lost 1 base, with 19 bases spanning the gap. Germline V lookup: CDR1 MDHEN, CDR2 SYDVKM. The CDR3 DNA sequence: TGTGCCAGCAGTTTGGGGCCCCGTTTGATAGAAAGCAATCAGCCCCAGCATTTT. It specifies CASSLGPRLIESNQPQHF.

This chain uses TRBV5-1 with TRBJ1-1, with 7 bases identical to TRBD1. The V gene end was trimmed by 0 bases and the J gene end by 4 bases; junction bases not matched to a gene: 6. The CDR3 sequence is 15 residues long. The germline CDR1 and CDR2 sequences are SGHRS and YFSETQ. The CDR3 DNA follows: TGCGCCAGCAGCTTGGCCTGGACAGGCCTCACTGAAGCTTTCTTT. Translated, it gives CASSLAWTGLTEAFF.

The chain combines TRBV29-1 with TRBJ2-2; 7 bases line up with TRBD1. This CDR3 region has 13 residues. V shed 8 bases, J shed 5 bases, and the junction held 8 bases outside the gene matches. From germline, CDR1 is SQVTM and CDR2 ANQGSEA. CDR3 in DNA: TGCAGCTTTCTCCAACAGGGGACCGGGGAGCTGTTTTTT. Residues: CSFLQQGTGELFF.

This sequence joins TRBV2 and TRBJ1-2; D is uncertain. Germline V CDR1 and CDR2: SNHLY, FYNNEI. V was clipped by 11 bases and J by 8 bases, with 21 bases between them. This CDR3 is 13 amino acids long. CDR3 sequence reads: CASFLGRVGGYTF. The DNA for the CDR3 is TGTGCCTCCTTCCTGGGCAGAGTTGGAGGCTACACCTTC.

The chain links TRBV5-4 to TRBJ2-2, with 13 bases fitting TRBD2. The V and J ends lost 0 bases and 5 bases, in that order; junction bases with no gene match: 4. Germline V gives CDR1 SGHNT, CDR2 YYREEE (reference sequence). CDR3 length: 17 residues. The CDR3 is CASSLDLTSGRTGELFF. The DNA for the CDR3 is TGTGCCAGCAGCTTGGATTTGACTAGCGGGAGGACCGGGGAGCTGTTTTTT.

The chain carries TRBV2 and TRBJ2-2; possible D gene TRBD2, 5 bases. This CDR3 is built from 14 residues. The ends were cut back, 7 bases at V and 7 bases at J, with 16 bases in the middle. Germline V gene sequence: CDR1 SNHLY, CDR2 FYNNEI. The CDR3 DNA reads TGTGCCAGCATCCCGGAGCAACGGGGCGGGGAGCTGTTTTTT. Translating it yields CASIPEQRGGELFF.

This chain uses TRBV30 with TRBJ2-3; TRBD2 is a possible D gene (5 bases). The CDR3 is made up of 15 amino acids. The V end was cut by 0 bases, the J end by 2 bases, with 12 bases between. Germline-derived CDR1 and CDR2 are GTSNPN and SVGIG (reference sequence). DNA for the CDR3: TGTGCCTGGAGTGTTGGTACAGCGGACACAGATACGCAGTATTTT. Amino acid sequence: CAWSVGTADTDTQYF.

Comment on this clone: Other nucleotide sequences in the sample specify the same CDR3. The chain combines TRBV28 with TRBJ1-6; 9 bases map to TRBD1. The CDR3 sequence is 15 residues long. The V gene's germline CDR1 is MDHEN and CDR2 SYDVKM. V was pared by 6 bases and J by 7 bases, with 7 bases of the junction left unmatched. CDR3 coding DNA: TGTGCCAGCAGAATAACACAGGGGGCAAATTCACCCCTCCACTTT. Its translation: CASRITQGANSPLHF.

The CDR3 is CASSQALGPQYF. The CDR3 DNA is TGTGCCAGCAGCCAAGCTCTCGGACCGCAGTACTTC. V usage is TRBV3-1 (or the pseudogene TRBV3-2) and J usage is TRBJ2-7; D gene unclear. CDR1 and CDR2 (germline): LGHDT, YNNKEL (reference sequence). The ends were cut back, 1 base at V and 9 bases at J, with 10 bases in the middle. The CDR3 is 12 amino acids.

This sequence joins TRBV6-1 and TRBJ2-1; TRBD2 matches at 8 bases. The CDR3 totals 16 residues. J was trimmed by 0 bases and V by 4 bases; bases with no gene match: 5. Germline CDR1 and CDR2: MNHNS and SASEGT. The CDR3 loop reads CASSGAGAGSYNEQFF. The CDR3 nucleotides are TGTGCCAGCAGTGGAGCGGGAGCCGGCTCCTACAATGAGCAGTTCTTC.

This clone was observed once. The rearrangement joins TRBV25-1 to TRBJ1-4; D gene unclear. CDR3 length: 14 amino acids. Germline CDR1 MGHDK, CDR2 SYGVNS. The V end was cut by 3 bases, the J end by 0 bases, with 5 bases between. The CDR3 is CASSDRSTNEKLFF. The CDR3 DNA reads TGTGCCAGCAGTGATCGGTCAACTAATGAAAAACTGTTTTTT.

The chain is built from TRBV4-1 and TRBJ2-3, with no clear D. The CDR3 runs 16 residues. The germline gives CDR1 MGHRA, CDR2 YSYEKL. V was clipped by 3 bases and J by 4 bases, with 17 bases between them. The DNA of the CDR3 is TGCGCCAGCAGCCAGGTCCTTATGCCGGCGGCAGATACGCAGTATTTT. Its protein product is CASSQVLMPAADTQYF.

The chain links TRBV18 to TRBJ2-7; 11 positions agree with TRBD2. Per germline, CDR1 KGHSH and CDR2 LQKENI. The ends lost 0 bases at V and 6 bases at J; junction bases unmatched: 7. The CDR3 is made up of 16 amino acids. The CDR3 coding sequence is TGTGCCAGCTCACCACCAAGTAGCGGGAGGGCCCTCGAGCAGTACTTC. Translation: CASSPPSSGRALEQYF.

This clone has only one observation. The chain has TRBV29-1 and TRBJ2-3; possible D gene TRBD2, 6 bases. The germline V gene encodes CDR1 SQVTM and CDR2 ANQGSEA. The CDR3 loop spans 14 amino acids. With 5 bases removed from V and 0 bases from J, the gap between germline ends came to 12 bases. CDR3 residues: CSVQGAGSTDTQYF. For the CDR3, the DNA is TGCAGCGTTCAAGGGGCGGGAAGCACAGATACGCAGTATTTT.

The rearrangement joins TRBV2 to TRBJ1-2, with 8 bases identical to TRBD1. The V segment lost 8 bases and the J segment 4 bases; nucleotides outside the gene matches: 9. The CDR3 covers 14 residues. From germline, CDR1 is SNHLY and CDR2 FYNNEI. CDR3 sequence: CASPERDRIYGYTF. As DNA, the CDR3 is TGTGCCAGCCCCGAGCGGGACAGGATCTATGGCTACACCTTC. Complete variable domain (other parts from reference TRBV2 and TRBJ1-2): EPEVTQTPSHQVTQMGQEVILRCVPISNHLYFYWYRQILGQKVEFLVSFYNNEISEKSEIFDDQFSVERPDGSNFTLKIRSTKLEDSAMYFCASPERDRIYGYTFGSGTRLTVV.

V is TRBV9 and J is TRBJ2-3; D uncertain. The CDR3 spans 12 residues. Trimming stripped 2 bases from V and 5 bases from J, with 6 bases between. The germline CDR1 and CDR2 sequences are SGDLS and YYNGEE. In DNA form, the CDR3 reads TGTGCCAGCAGCGTGAGTGGAGATACGCAGTATTTT. Its protein product is CASSVSGDTQYF. The full variable domain, with the rest looked up from reference TRBV9 and TRBJ2-3, is DSGVTQTPKHLITATGQRVTLRCSPRSGDLSVYWYQQSLDQGLQFLIQYYNGEERAKGNILERFSAQQFPDLHSELNLSSLELGDSALYFCASSVSGDTQYFGPGTRLTVL.

The V call is TRBV5-1, the J call TRBJ2-7, with D perhaps assigned TRBD1 or TRBD2 (5 bases each). Germline CDR1 reads SGHRS; CDR2 reads YFSETQ. The CDR3 is made up of 14 amino acids. Trimming stripped 2 bases from V and 2 bases from J, with 11 bases between. The chain's CDR3 is CASSLFPGPYEQYF. CDR3 nucleotides: TGCGCCAGCAGCTTATTTCCGGGACCCTACGAGCAGTACTTC.

This clone showed up just once. The V gene is TRBV7-6, the J gene TRBJ1-2, with 7 bases aligning to TRBD1. Trimming took 8 bases from V and 3 from J; bases not matched to a gene: 0. The V gene's germline CDR1 is SGHVS and CDR2 FNYEAQ. The CDR3 has 11 residues. DNA of the CDR3: TGTGCCAGCGGGACAGACTATGGCTACACCTTC. Residues: CASGTDYGYTF. Full variable domain (remainder filled in from reference TRBV7-6 and TRBJ1-2): GAGVSQSPRYKVTKRGQDVALRCDPISGHVSLYWYRQALGQGPEFLTYFNYEAQQDKSGLPNDRFSAERPEGSISTLTIQRTEQRDSAMYRCASGTDYGYTFGSGTRLTVV.

The chain combines TRBV9 with TRBJ2-3; D gene ambiguous. The CDR3 sequence is 12 residues long. V was clipped by 3 bases and J by 5 bases, with 7 bases between them. Germline V CDR1 and CDR2: SGDLS, YYNGEE. CDR3: CASSATKDTQYF. In DNA, the CDR3 is TGTGCCAGCAGCGCAACCAAAGATACGCAGTATTTT.

V is TRBV5-1 and J is TRBJ1-1; D gene ambiguous. Germline V CDR1 and CDR2: SGHRS, YFSETQ. This CDR3 is 16 amino acids long. The ends were cut back, 1 base at V and 0 bases at J, with 13 bases in the middle. The CDR3 DNA reads TGCGCCAGCAGCTTGTCCGGGAGAGTACTGAACACTGAAGCTTTCTTT. Residues: CASSLSGRVLNTEAFF.

V gene TRBV5-8 combines with J gene TRBJ1-1; D remains ambiguous. Trimming removed 2 bases at V and 6 bases at J, with 2 bases between. Per germline, CDR1 SGHTS and CDR2 YDEGEE. The CDR3 covers 10 residues. CDR3 bases: TGTGCCAGCAGCTTTGCTGAAGCTTTCTTT. This translates into CASSFAEAFF.

This sequence joins TRBV25-1 and TRBJ2-3; D is unresolved. The germline V and J ends were trimmed by 3 bases and 7 bases, with 14 bases remaining between them. The CDR3 sequence is 14 residues long. The germline V gene encodes CDR1 MGHDK and CDR2 SYGVNS. CDR3 DNA sequence: TGTGCCAGCAGTGACTGGACCCGTCTGAATACGCAGTATTTT. It encodes CASSDWTRLNTQYF.

The chain joins TRBV9 to TRBJ1-3, with a tentative D call TRBD1 (5 bases). The CDR3 runs 15 residues. The V end was cut by 4 bases, the J end by 0 bases, with 11 bases between. The germline V gene encodes CDR1 SGDLS and CDR2 YYNGEE. The DNA of the CDR3 is TGTGCCAGCAGCACACAGGCGTACTCTGGAAACACCATATATTTT. Translated: CASSTQAYSGNTIYF.

The chain recombines TRBV2 with TRBJ1-2; D gene uncertain. This CDR3 is 14 amino acids long. Germline V gene lookup returns CDR1 SNHLY and CDR2 FYNNEI. Deletions cut 6 bases from V and 8 bases from J, with 19 bases between. Written as DNA, the CDR3 is TGTGCCAGCAGGATTAGGCAGGCTTCAGAGGGCTACACCTTC. Translating it yields CASRIRQASEGYTF.

V is TRBV6-4 and J is TRBJ1-2; 7 positions agree with TRBD1. The junction had 9 bases not matched to a gene; V was cut back by 1 base and J by 4 bases. This CDR3 has 16 amino acids. CDR1 is MRHNA and CDR2 is SNTAGT in the germline V gene. The CDR3: CASSDWGTTGSYGYTF. CDR3 DNA sequence: TGTGCCAGCAGTGACTGGGGGACGACAGGGAGCTATGGCTACACCTTC.

The chain links TRBV29-1 to TRBJ2-1, with D unresolved. Germline CDR1 reads SQVTM; CDR2 reads ANQGSEA. The CDR3 is 13 amino acids. V shed 2 bases and J shed 4 bases, with 9 bases lying between them. CDR3 nucleotide sequence: TGCAGCGTTGAAAGAGCGCGGTACAATGAGCAGTTCTTC. Protein: CSVERARYNEQFF.

The V and J genes are TRBV3-1 (or the pseudogene TRBV3-2) and TRBJ2-7; D might be TRBD2 (5 bases). V lost 1 base and J lost 7, with 8 bases in between. The CDR3 is 12 amino acids. Germline CDR1 is LGHDT and CDR2 is YNNKEL (reference sequence). The CDR3 spells CASSQVTGEQYF. CDR3 coding DNA: TGTGCCAGCAGCCAAGTTACGGGGGAGCAGTACTTC.